The next 21 T cell receptor beta chains were all read from a single sample in a study of cytomegalovirus exposure and HLA in healthy donors. PCR primers comprised 60 Vbeta and 13 Jbeta primers. Here immunoSEQ multiplex PCR was the method, and the copy in TCRdb shows in-frame clones only, minus some. The data show 53,000 or so clones, less than 85% seen once. Sample: PBMCs. All receptors derive from a man aged 25 to 45 in good health and CMV-seropositive.

The V and J genes are TRBV7-2 and TRBJ1-1, with D perhaps TRBD1 (5 bases). Trimming took 0 bases from V and 11 from J, leaving 16 bases between them. Germline assignment: CDR1 SGHTA and CDR2 FQGNSA. The CDR3 is made up of 14 amino acids. The CDR3 loop reads CASSLATEQGAAFF. For the CDR3, the DNA is TGTGCCAGCAGCTTAGCGACAGAGCAGGGTGCCGCTTTCTTT.

The sample holds one count of this clone. One junction end disagrees with the germline gene, perhaps due to a read error. V gene TRBV5-4 combines with J gene TRBJ2-7, with a tentative D call TRBD2 (5 bases). Germline V gene data show CDR1 as SGHNT and CDR2 as YYREEE (reference sequence). This CDR3 is built from 13 residues. The CDR3 loop is CASSFGGVRYLSF. The CDR3, as DNA: TGTGCCAGCAGCTTCGGAGGAGTGAGATATCTTTCCTTC.

Here the CDR3 DNA reads TGTGCCAGCAGTTACTCGGGGGGAGGCAATCAGCCCCAGCATTTT. Protein: CASSYSGGGNQPQHF. This chain connects TRBV6-5 to TRBJ1-5; the D gene is possibly TRBD1 (5 bases). The CDR3 spans 15 residues. V lost 0 bases to trimming and J lost 2 bases, with 8 bases between them. CDR1 is MNHEY, CDR2 SVGAGI, per germline.

The chain combines TRBV27 with TRBJ1-2; D gene ambiguous. This CDR3 has 15 residues. The V end was cut by 5 bases, the J end by 0 bases, with 13 bases between. Per the germline V gene, CDR1 is MNHEY and CDR2 is SMNVEV (reference sequence). CDR3 coding DNA: TGTGCCAGCAGTGCCTACGGAGGATCTAACTATGGCTACACCTTC. This translates into CASSAYGGSNYGYTF.

The CDR3, as DNA: TGTGCCAGCAGCCTACAGGGGGCGGTCACTGAAGCTTTCTTT. Amino acids: CASSLQGAVTEAFF. This sequence joins TRBV7-8 and TRBJ1-1, with 9 bases identical to TRBD1. V shed 5 bases and J 4 bases; nucleotides not matched to a gene: 5. Germline lookup yields CDR1 SGHVS and CDR2 FQNEAQ. This CDR3 has 14 amino acids.

The CDR3 sequence is CASSSGGSGQPQHF. As DNA, the CDR3 is TGTGCCAGCAGCTCCGGTGGGAGCGGTCAGCCCCAGCATTTT. This chain connects TRBV9 to TRBJ1-5, with D uncertain. Trimming took 4 bases from V and 6 from J, leaving 14 bases between them. Germline values: CDR1 SGDLS, CDR2 YYNGEE. CDR3 length: 14 residues.

This clone was observed a single time. The V call is TRBV7-6, the J call TRBJ2-1; a weak D match, TRBD2 (5 bases). The CDR3 is made up of 12 amino acids. The ends were cut back, 4 bases at V and 6 bases at J, with 7 bases in the middle. The germline V gene has CDR1 SGHVS and CDR2 FNYEAQ. Here the CDR3 DNA reads TGTGCCAGCAGCTGGGAGTCCAATGAGCAGTTCTTC. Encoded protein: CASSWESNEQFF.

The chain recombines TRBV7-8 with TRBJ1-2; tentatively, D is TRBD1 (6 bases). The CDR3 is made up of 14 amino acids. Trimming removed 2 bases from V and 2 bases from J, with 9 bases in between. CDR1 SGHVS and CDR2 FQNEAQ come from the germline V gene. The CDR3 DNA is TGTGCCAGCAGCTTACTACAGGGAAACTATGGCTACACCTTC. Translation: CASSLLQGNYGYTF.

The CDR3 spells CASSREGSYEQYF. The CDR3 bases are TGCGCCAGCTCCCGGGAGGGTTCTTACGAGCAGTACTTC. V gene TRBV5-1 combines with J gene TRBJ2-7, with 8 bases aligning to TRBD2. Germline CDR1 SGHRS, CDR2 YFSETQ. V lost 7 bases to trimming and J lost 4 bases; unmatched junction nucleotides: 7. This CDR3 has 13 residues.

The rearrangement uses TRBV2 and TRBJ1-2; D ambiguous. The CDR3 has 12 amino acids. V lost 6 bases, J lost 8 bases, and 13 bases lay in between. CDR1 and CDR2 (germline): SNHLY, FYNNEI. DNA for the CDR3: TGTGCCAGCAGCTCCGGATGGGCAGGCTACACCTTC. Protein sequence: CASSSGWAGYTF.

The chain links TRBV6-6 to TRBJ1-1; D may be TRBD1 (5 bases). Trimming removed 7 bases at V and 0 bases at J, with 18 bases between. CDR1 is MNHNY and CDR2 is SVGAGI in the germline V gene (reference sequence). This CDR3 has 16 amino acids. The DNA of the CDR3 is TGTGCCAGCACCCCCGGAGGAGGGGCCCTGAACACTGAAGCTTTCTTT. Protein product: CASTPGGGALNTEAFF.

This chain joins TRBV28 and TRBJ2-7, with TRBD2 matching over 8 bases. Trimming at V came to 6 bases and at J to 3 bases, leaving 10 bases not matched to a gene. The CDR3 totals 15 residues. The germline V gene has CDR1 MDHEN and CDR2 SYDVKM. The DNA for the CDR3 is TGTGCCAGCAGAGGGAGCGGGGGAGTGATCTACGAGCAGTACTTC. It yields the protein CASRGSGGVIYEQYF.

The V gene is TRBV9, the J gene TRBJ2-5, with 7 bases lining up with TRBD2. CDR3 length: 15 amino acids. After removal of 4 bases from V and 5 bases from J, the junction contained 11 bases not matched to a gene. Germline V gene sequence: CDR1 SGDLS, CDR2 YYNGEE. Here the CDR3 DNA reads TGTGCCAGCAGCTTCGGGACTAAGAAGGGTGAGACCCAGTACTTC. Its translation is CASSFGTKKGETQYF.

The V gene is TRBV10-3, the J gene TRBJ1-4, with D possibly TRBD1 on 5 matching bases. Between the trimmed V and J ends, which lost 0 bases and 8 bases, there was a span of 13 bases. Germline CDR1 reads ENHRY; CDR2 reads SYGVKD. CDR3 length: 15 amino acids. The DNA of the CDR3 is TGTGCCATCAGTGAGTCAGGCGTGGCAGGGGAAAAACTGTTTTTT. As protein: CAISESGVAGEKLFF.

This chain links TRBV5-6 with TRBJ2-1; D is possibly TRBD2 (5 bases). The CDR3 extends over 15 amino acids. Trimming shortened V by 0 bases and J by 8 bases, and 15 bases separated the two germline ends. Per germline, CDR1 SGHDT and CDR2 YYEEEE. The CDR3 DNA follows: TGTGCCAGCAGCTTGGGACTAAATAGGATGGATGAGCAGTTCTTC. Its protein is CASSLGLNRMDEQFF.

In this sample, this clone turned up once. The chain recombines TRBV15 with TRBJ2-2, with D perhaps TRBD1 (5 bases). Trimming took 0 bases from V and 7 from J, leaving 18 bases between them. Germline assignment: CDR1 LNHNV and CDR2 YYDKDF (reference sequence). The CDR3 runs to 17 residues. The CDR3 bases are TGTGCCACCAGCAGAGATAGTGGAGCAGGGCTAAACGGGGAGCTGTTTTTT. Encoded protein: CATSRDSGAGLNGELFF.

The chain combines TRBV5-6 with TRBJ2-7, with D possibly matching TRBD1 (5 bases). Germline CDR1 reads SGHDT; CDR2 reads YYEEEE. V lost 4 bases, J lost 4 bases, and 9 bases lay in between. The CDR3 totals 12 residues. In DNA form, the CDR3 reads TGTGCCAGCAGCACGTCAGGGTACGAGCAGTACTTC. Its translation is CASSTSGYEQYF.

The chain combines TRBV7-3 with TRBJ1-1, with a possible D match to TRBD1 (5 bases). Germline values: CDR1 SGHTA, CDR2 FQGTGA. CDR3 length equals 13 residues. Deletions cut 5 bases from V and 0 bases from J, with 7 bases between. In DNA, the CDR3 is TGTGCCAGCAGCATACAGGTGAACACTGAAGCTTTCTTT. Translated, it gives CASSIQVNTEAFF.

The V and J genes are TRBV5-4 and TRBJ2-5, with 8 bases fitting TRBD2. Looked up from germline, CDR1 is SGHNT and CDR2 is YYREEE (reference sequence). V trimming: 2 bases; J trimming: 5 bases; junction bases outside the gene matches: 8. CDR3 length: 15 amino acids. The CDR3 bases are TGTGCCAGCAGCTTCTTCGGGGGGGGCCAGGAGACCCAGTACTTC. Amino acids: CASSFFGGGQETQYF.

V gene TRBV6-1 combines with J gene TRBJ2-1, with a possible D match to TRBD1 (6 bases). Trimming shortened V by 2 bases and J by 5 bases, and 13 bases separated the two germline ends. Germline V gene sequence: CDR1 MNHNS, CDR2 SASEGT. The CDR3 loop spans 15 amino acids. The CDR3 here is CASSEQAGVNNEQFF. In DNA, the CDR3 is TGTGCCAGCAGTGAACAAGCAGGGGTTAACAATGAGCAGTTCTTC.

The chain couples TRBV28 to TRBJ1-1; D call uncertain. CDR1 is MDHEN, CDR2 SYDVKM, per germline. V gave up 1 base and J gave up 8 bases, with 5 bases separating them. This CDR3 is built from 11 residues. CDR3: CASSLSREAFF. CDR3 DNA: TGTGCCAGCAGTTTATCCAGGGAAGCTTTCTTT.